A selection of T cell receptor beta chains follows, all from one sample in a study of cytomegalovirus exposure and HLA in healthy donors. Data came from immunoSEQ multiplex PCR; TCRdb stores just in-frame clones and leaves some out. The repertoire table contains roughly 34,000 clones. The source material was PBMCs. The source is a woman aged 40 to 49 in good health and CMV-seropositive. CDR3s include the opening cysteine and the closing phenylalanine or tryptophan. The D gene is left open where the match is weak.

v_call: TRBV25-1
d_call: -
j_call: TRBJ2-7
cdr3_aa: CASTGPASYEQYF
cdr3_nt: TGTGCCAGCACAGGTCCTGCCTCCTACGAGCAGTACTTC

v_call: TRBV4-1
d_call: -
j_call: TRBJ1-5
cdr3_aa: CASSQNLPGQPQHF
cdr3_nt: TGCGCCAGCAGCCAAAATCTGCCCGGGCAGCCCCAGCATTTT

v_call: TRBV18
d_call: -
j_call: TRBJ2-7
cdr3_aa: CASSPAEDYEQYF
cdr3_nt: TGTGCCAGCTCACCGGCGGAGGACTACGAGCAGTACTTC

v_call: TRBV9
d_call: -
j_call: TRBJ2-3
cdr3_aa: CASSVGQTGRGTDTQYF
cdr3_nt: TGTGCCAGCAGCGTAGGGCAGACAGGAAGGGGCACAGATACGCAGTATTTT

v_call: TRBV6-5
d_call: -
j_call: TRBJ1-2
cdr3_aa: CASSYLEQGYSYTF
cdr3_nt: TGTGCCAGCAGCTACTTGGAACAGGGATATAGCTACACCTTC

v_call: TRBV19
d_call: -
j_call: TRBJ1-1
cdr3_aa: CATGHGQRDTEAFF
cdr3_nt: TGTGCCACTGGTCATGGCCAACGGGACACTGAAGCTTTCTTT

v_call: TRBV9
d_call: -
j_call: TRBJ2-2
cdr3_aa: CASSVATELNTGELFF
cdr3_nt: TGTGCCAGCAGCGTAGCGACAGAATTAAACACCGGGGAGCTGTTTTTT

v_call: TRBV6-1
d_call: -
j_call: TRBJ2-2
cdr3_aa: CASEAPDRNTGELFF
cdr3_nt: TGTGCCAGTGAGGCCCCGGACAGAAACACCGGGGAGCTGTTTTTT

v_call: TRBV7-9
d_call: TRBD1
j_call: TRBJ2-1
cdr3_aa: CASSLGAGGFYNEQFF
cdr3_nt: TGTGCCAGCAGCTTAGGGGCAGGGGGCTTCTACAATGAGCAGTTCTTC

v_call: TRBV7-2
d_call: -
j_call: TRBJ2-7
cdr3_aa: CATSRDTNYEQYF
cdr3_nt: TGTGCCACCTCCCGGGACACCAACTACGAGCAGTACTTC

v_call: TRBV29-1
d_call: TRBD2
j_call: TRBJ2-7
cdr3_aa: CSVGPAGGDYEQYF
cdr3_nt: TGCAGCGTTGGGCCAGCGGGAGGGGACTACGAGCAGTACTTC

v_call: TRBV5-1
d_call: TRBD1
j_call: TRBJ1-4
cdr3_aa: CASSQGTGGEKLFF
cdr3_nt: TGCGCCAGCAGCCAAGGGACAGGGGGTGAAAAACTGTTTTTT

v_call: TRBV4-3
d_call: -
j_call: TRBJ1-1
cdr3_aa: CASSQDSGLRTEAFF
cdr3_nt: TGCGCCAGCAGCCAAGATTCGGGATTGCGCACTGAAGCTTTCTTT

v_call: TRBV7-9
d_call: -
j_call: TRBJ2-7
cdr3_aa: CASSLSVGAGEQYF
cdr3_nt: TGTGCCAGCAGCTTAAGCGTAGGGGCAGGAGAGCAGTACTTC

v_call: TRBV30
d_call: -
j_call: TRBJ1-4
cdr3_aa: CAWSIRDIYLRGNEKLFF
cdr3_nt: TGTGCCTGGAGTATCCGGGACATTTACCTTCGGGGTAATGAAAAACTGTTTTTT

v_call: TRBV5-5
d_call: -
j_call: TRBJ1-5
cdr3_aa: CASGPGLGYNQPQHF
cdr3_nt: TGTGCCAGCGGCCCAGGGCTCGGATACAATCAGCCCCAGCATTTT

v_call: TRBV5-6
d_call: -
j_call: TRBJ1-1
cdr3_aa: CASSLAGGMNTEAFF
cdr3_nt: TGTGCCAGCAGCTTAGCAGGTGGAATGAACACTGAAGCTTTCTTT

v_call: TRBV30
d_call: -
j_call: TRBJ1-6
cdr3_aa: CAWDTTHGSVQHNSPLHF
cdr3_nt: TGTGCCTGGGACACAACGCACGGTAGCGTACAGCATAATTCACCCCTCCACTTT

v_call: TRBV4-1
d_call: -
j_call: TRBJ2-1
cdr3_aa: CASSQDGADNEQFF
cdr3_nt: TGCGCCAGCAGCCAAGATGGAGCTGACAATGAGCAGTTCTTC

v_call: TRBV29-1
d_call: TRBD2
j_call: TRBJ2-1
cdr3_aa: CSVGTSGDWEQFF
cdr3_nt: TGCAGCGTTGGGACTAGCGGGGACTGGGAGCAGTTCTTC

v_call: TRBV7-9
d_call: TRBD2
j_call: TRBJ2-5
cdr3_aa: CASSSESGLVRETQYF
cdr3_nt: TGTGCCAGCAGCTCAGAATCCGGACTAGTTAGGGAGACCCAGTACTTC

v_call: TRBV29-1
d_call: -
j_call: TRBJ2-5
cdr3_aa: CSASGAGSRENQYF
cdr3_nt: TGCAGCGCCTCCGGAGCTGGGTCCCGAGAGAACCAGTACTTC

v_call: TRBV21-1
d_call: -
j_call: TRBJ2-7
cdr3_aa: CASSKVGDTYEQYF
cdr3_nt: TGTGCCAGCAGCAAAGTGGGAGACACCTACGAGCAGTACTTC

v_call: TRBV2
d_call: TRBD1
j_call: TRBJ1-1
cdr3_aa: CASTLDREMNTEAFF
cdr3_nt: TGTGCCAGCACATTAGACAGGGAGATGAACACTGAAGCTTTCTTT

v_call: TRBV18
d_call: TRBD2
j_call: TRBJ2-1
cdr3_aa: CASSPRAGVGDEQFF
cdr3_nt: TGTGCCAGCTCACCACGGGCGGGAGTGGGTGATGAGCAGTTCTTC

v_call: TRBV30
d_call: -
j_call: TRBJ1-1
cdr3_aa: CAWSVQENTEAFF
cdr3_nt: TGTGCCTGGAGTGTCCAGGAGAACACTGAAGCTTTCTTT

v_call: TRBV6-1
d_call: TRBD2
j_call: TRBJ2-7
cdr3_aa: CATTPSLAGGHIF
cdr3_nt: TGTGCCACTACCCCATCTTTGGCGGGAGGCCATATCTTC

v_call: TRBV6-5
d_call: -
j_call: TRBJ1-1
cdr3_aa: CASSRGSYTEAFF
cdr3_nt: TGTGCCAGCAGTCGGGGGTCTTACACTGAAGCTTTCTTT

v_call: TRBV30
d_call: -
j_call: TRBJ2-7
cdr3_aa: CAWSVLRGYEQYF
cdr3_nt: TGTGCCTGGAGTGTACTTAGGGGGTACGAGCAGTACTTC

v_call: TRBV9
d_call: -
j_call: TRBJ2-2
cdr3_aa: CASSGGENTGELFF
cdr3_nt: TGTGCCAGCAGCGGCGGGGAGAACACCGGGGAGCTGTTTTTT

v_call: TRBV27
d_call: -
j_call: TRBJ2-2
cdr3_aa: CASSSRERAAGELFF
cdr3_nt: TGTGCCAGCAGTTCCCGGGAAAGGGCGGCCGGGGAGCTGTTTTTT

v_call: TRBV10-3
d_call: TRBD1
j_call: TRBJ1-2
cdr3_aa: CAIKGQDRGNYGYTF
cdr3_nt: TGTGCCATCAAGGGACAGGACAGGGGGAACTATGGCTACACCTTC

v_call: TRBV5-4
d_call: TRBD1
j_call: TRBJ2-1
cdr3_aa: CASSRPDRDNEQFF
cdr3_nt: TGTGCCAGCAGCCGCCCCGACAGGGACAATGAGCAGTTCTTC

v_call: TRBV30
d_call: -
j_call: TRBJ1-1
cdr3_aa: CACTVEDTEAFF
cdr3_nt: TGTGCCTGTACCGTAGAAGACACTGAAGCTTTCTTT

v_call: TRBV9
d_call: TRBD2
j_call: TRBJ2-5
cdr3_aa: CASSYTSGRGETQYF
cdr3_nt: TGTGCCAGCAGCTACACTAGCGGGAGAGGAGAGACCCAGTACTTC